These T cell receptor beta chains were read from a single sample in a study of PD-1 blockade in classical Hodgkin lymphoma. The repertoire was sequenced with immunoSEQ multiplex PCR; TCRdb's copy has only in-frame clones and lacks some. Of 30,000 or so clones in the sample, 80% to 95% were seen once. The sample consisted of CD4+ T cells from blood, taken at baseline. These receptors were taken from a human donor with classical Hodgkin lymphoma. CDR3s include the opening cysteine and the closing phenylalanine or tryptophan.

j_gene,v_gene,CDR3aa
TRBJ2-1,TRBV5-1,CASSSGGYGYNEQFF
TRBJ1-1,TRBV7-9,CASSLGRMNTEAFF
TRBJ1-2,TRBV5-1,CASSLSPDGANYGYTF
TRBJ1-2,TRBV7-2,CASNPFSTTDNYGYTF
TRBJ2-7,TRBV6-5,CASRRTGEQYF
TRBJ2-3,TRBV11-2,CASSLAGPDTQYF
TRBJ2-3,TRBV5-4,CASSPGVSVSGTQYF
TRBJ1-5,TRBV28,CASSRQGANSNQPQHF
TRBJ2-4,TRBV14,CASSQGAPWGAKNIQYF
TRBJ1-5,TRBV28,CASSQYSGTFQPQHF
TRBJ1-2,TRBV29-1,CSVGDRGPEGYTF
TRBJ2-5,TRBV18,CASSRFLAGGVEEGTQYF
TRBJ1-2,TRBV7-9,CASSLRDTPPQNF
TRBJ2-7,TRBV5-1,CASRKSGTPYEQYF
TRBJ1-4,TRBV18,CASSPSSGVEEKLFF
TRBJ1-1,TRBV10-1,CASSESWKNTEAFF
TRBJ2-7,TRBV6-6,CASSYDRLTKEQYF
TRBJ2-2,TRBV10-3,CAISSSGDTGELFF
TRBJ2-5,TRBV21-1,CASSKVDYTHLETQYF
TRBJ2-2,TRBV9,CASTFGASGLGELFF